The next 24 T cell receptor beta chains were all read from a single sample in a study of CD8+ T cells in alopecia areata. RNA, once extracted, was reverse transcribed into cDNA for use as the sequencing template. Only in-frame clones appear in the TCRdb table, and some are missing; sequencing was by immunoSEQ multiplex PCR. Of about 98,000 clones in the sample, 35% to 50% were seen once. The sequenced material came from CD4+ T cells sorted from blood. These receptors originate from a human donor with alopecia areata.

As for this clone: A junction boundary mismatches the germline segment, possibly from a read error. CDR3 sequence: CAWGRVSRDTQYF. CDR3 coding DNA: TGTGCCTGGGGTCGGGTGAGCAGAGATACGCAGTATTTT. The rearrangement uses TRBV30 and TRBJ2-3, with D uncertain. The CDR3 covers 13 residues. Germline V gives CDR1 GTSNPN, CDR2 SVGIG (reference sequence).

The chain is built from TRBV11-2 and TRBJ2-5; D is perhaps TRBD2 (7 bases). Trimming pared 5 bases from V and 5 bases from J, leaving 12 bases between. The V gene's germline CDR1 is SGHAT and CDR2 FQNNGV. The CDR3 sequence is 13 residues long. Here the CDR3 reads CASSPGGDETQYF. CDR3 DNA: TGTGCCAGCAGCCCGGGGGGCGATGAGACCCAGTACTTC.

The chain has TRBV5-1 and TRBJ2-3; either TRBD1 or TRBD2 may fit D (5 bases each). V shed 4 bases and J shed 0 bases, with 12 bases lying between them. The germline V gene encodes CDR1 SGHRS and CDR2 YFSETQ. The CDR3 has 15 residues. As DNA, the CDR3 is TGCGCCAGCAGCAAGGACGGGGCCAGCACAGATACGCAGTATTTT. It codes for CASSKDGASTDTQYF.

The chain couples TRBV29-1 to TRBJ2-1; the match to TRBD2 covers 7 bases. With 1 base clipped from V and 3 bases from J, the junction kept 0 bases outside the gene matches. Germline assignment: CDR1 SQVTM and CDR2 ANQGSEA. The CDR3 is 13 residues long. CDR3 protein: CSVEASGYNEQFF. CDR3 DNA: TGCAGCGTTGAAGCTAGCGGCTACAATGAGCAGTTCTTC.

The gene calls are TRBV29-1 and TRBJ2-3, with a possible D match to TRBD1 (6 bases). The CDR3 spans 17 residues. V lost 3 bases and J 2 bases, leaving 21 bases between the germline ends. Germline V lookup: CDR1 SQVTM, CDR2 ANQGSEA. CDR3 amino acids: CSVDGTTSLGYTDTQYF. In DNA, the CDR3 is TGCAGCGTTGACGGGACAACCTCCCTTGGGTACACAGATACGCAGTATTTT.

This clone was detected only once. The V gene is TRBV2, the J gene TRBJ2-7; possible D gene TRBD2, 5 bases. Trimming shortened V by 3 bases and J by 5 bases, and 14 bases separated the two germline ends. The CDR3 is 14 amino acids. CDR1 and CDR2 (germline): SNHLY, FYNNEI. Here the CDR3 DNA reads TGTGCCAGCAGTGAGAATAACGGGGTCGACGAGCAGTACTTC. It specifies CASSENNGVDEQYF.

This clone was seen just once. V gene TRBV30 combines with J gene TRBJ1-2, with no clear D. The germline CDR1 and CDR2 sequences are GTSNPN and SVGIG (reference sequence). There are 11 residues in the CDR3. V lost 0 bases to trimming and J lost 7 bases, with 6 bases between them. CDR3 bases: TGTGCCTGGAGTGTCCAAAGTGGCTACACCTTC. This translates into CAWSVQSGYTF.

The gene calls are TRBV7-2 and TRBJ2-3; a possible D gene is TRBD2 (5 bases). Germline CDR1 SGHTA, CDR2 FQGNSA. The CDR3 loop spans 16 amino acids. Deletions cut 1 base from V and 2 bases from J, with 13 bases between. The CDR3 loop is CASSLDRGATTDTQYF. The CDR3 region has the DNA TGTGCCAGCAGCTTAGATCGGGGAGCGACCACAGATACGCAGTATTTT.

V and J are TRBV29-1 and TRBJ2-3; D is unresolved. This CDR3 contains 12 residues. The ends were cut back, 3 bases at V and 4 bases at J, with 8 bases in the middle. Germline lookup yields CDR1 SQVTM and CDR2 ANQGSEA. The CDR3 here is CSVDNSPDTQYF. CDR3 DNA: TGCAGCGTTGATAACTCCCCAGATACGCAGTATTTT.

This chain uses TRBV27 with TRBJ2-1; D not certain. Trimming removed 3 bases from V and 3 bases from J, with 6 bases in between. CDR3 size: 13 residues. Germline V gene data show CDR1 as MNHEY and CDR2 as SMNVEV (reference sequence). The CDR3 spells CASSLGYYNEQFF. As DNA, the CDR3 is TGTGCCAGCAGTTTGGGCTACTACAATGAGCAGTTCTTC.

The rearrangement joins TRBV6-1 to TRBJ2-1; 8 bases match TRBD1. CDR3 length: 13 residues. Germline lookup yields CDR1 MNHNS and CDR2 SASEGT. The J segment lost 8 bases and the V segment lost 4 bases, leaving 4 bases of the junction unmatched. The chain's CDR3 is CASSVAGGDEQFF. CDR3 sequence (DNA): TGTGCCAGCAGTGTTGCAGGGGGCGATGAGCAGTTCTTC.

This chain links TRBV28 with TRBJ2-7; tentatively, D is TRBD2 (6 bases). This CDR3 comprises 14 residues. The V end was cut by 5 bases, the J end by 4 bases, with 15 bases between. Germline V gives CDR1 MDHEN, CDR2 SYDVKM. CDR3 region: CASSDSGTPYEQYF. CDR3 sequence (DNA): TGTGCCAGCAGTGACTCCGGGACTCCGTACGAGCAGTACTTC.

This clone was counted only a few times. Additional DNA sequences in this sample encode the identical CDR3. The gene calls are TRBV28 and TRBJ1-4; unclear D gene. The germline CDR1 and CDR2 sequences are MDHEN and SYDVKM. This CDR3 is built from 14 residues. V was trimmed by 2 bases and J by 7 bases, leaving 11 bases between them. CDR3 DNA sequence: TGTGCCAGCAGTTTAGCCGGGGAAGGTGAAAAACTGTTTTTT. It yields the protein CASSLAGEGEKLFF.

The rearrangement joins TRBV29-1 to TRBJ2-5, with unresolved D. The germline CDR1 and CDR2 sequences are SQVTM and ANQGSEA. The V end was cut by 2 bases, the J end by 4 bases, with 8 bases between. CDR3 length: 12 amino acids. CDR3 in amino acids: CSVERDGETQYF. For the CDR3, the DNA is TGCAGCGTTGAAAGGGATGGAGAGACCCAGTACTTC. The complete variable domain, with remaining parts taken from reference TRBV29-1 and TRBJ2-5, reads SAVISQKPSRDICQRGTSLTIQCQVDSQVTMMFWYRQQPGQSLTLIATANQGSEATYESGFVIDKFPISRPNLTFSTLTVSNMSPEDSSIYLCSVERDGETQYFGPGTRLLVL.

This clone was counted only a few times. The V call is TRBV29-1, the J call TRBJ2-5; TRBD2 matches 8 bases. This CDR3 spans 13 amino acids. Unmatched junction bases numbered 4, after V lost 6 bases and J lost 1 base. Germline V gene data show CDR1 as SQVTM and CDR2 as ANQGSEA. CDR3 in DNA: TGCAGCGTCCCAACTAGCGGCCAAGAGACCCAGTACTTC. Its translation is CSVPTSGQETQYF.

The rearrangement uses TRBV29-1 and TRBJ1-2, with 7 bases matching TRBD1. The CDR3 extends over 14 amino acids. The germline CDR1 and CDR2 sequences are SQVTM and ANQGSEA. Trimming at V came to 1 base and at J to 8 bases, leaving 10 bases not matched to a gene. CDR3 sequence (DNA): TGCAGCGTTGAAGTTTCGACAGGGACTAGCGGCTACACCTTC. As protein: CSVEVSTGTSGYTF. Complete variable domain (other parts from reference TRBV29-1 and TRBJ1-2): SAVISQKPSRDICQRGTSLTIQCQVDSQVTMMFWYRQQPGQSLTLIATANQGSEATYESGFVIDKFPISRPNLTFSTLTVSNMSPEDSSIYLCSVEVSTGTSGYTFGSGTRLTVV.

The rearrangement joins TRBV27 to TRBJ1-2, with TRBD1 identical over 9 bases. Per the germline V gene, CDR1 is MNHEY and CDR2 is SMNVEV (reference sequence). J lost 10 bases, V lost 7 bases, and 13 bases had no gene match. The CDR3 consists of 14 residues. The CDR3 is CASTQAGQGHDYTF. The CDR3 bases are TGTGCCAGCACCCAGGCGGGACAGGGACATGACTACACCTTC.

The chain links TRBV30 to TRBJ2-7, with D hard to call. Germline-derived CDR1 and CDR2 are GTSNPN and SVGIG (reference sequence). CDR3 size: 11 residues. V gave up 3 bases and J gave up 0 bases, with 3 bases separating them. The CDR3 loop is CAWRTSYEQYF. For the CDR3, the DNA is TGTGCCTGGAGGACCTCCTACGAGCAGTACTTC.

CDR3 DNA sequence: TGCAGCGTTGGGCAAGCTTTCTTT. This codes for CSVGQAFF. The rearrangement uses TRBV29-1 and TRBJ1-1; D remains unclear. V gave up 4 bases and J gave up 9 bases, with 3 bases separating them. The CDR3 is 8 residues long. Germline V CDR1 and CDR2: SQVTM, ANQGSEA.

CDR3 sequence reads: CASSQEDSKKTQYF. CDR3 nucleotides: TGCGCCAGCAGCCAAGAGGACAGCAAAAAGACCCAGTACTTC. V gene TRBV4-1 combines with J gene TRBJ2-5; possible D gene TRBD1, 6 bases. The CDR3 consists of 14 residues. V was shortened by 0 bases and J by 6 bases, with 11 bases between the two germline ends. CDR1 MGHRA and CDR2 YSYEKL come from the germline V gene.

This clone was picked up a small number of times. Other DNA sequences in the sample encode the same CDR3. The V call is TRBV29-1, the J call TRBJ2-7; D call uncertain. V was trimmed by 4 bases and J by 1 base, leaving 5 bases between them. The CDR3 is made up of 11 amino acids. Germline V gives CDR1 SQVTM, CDR2 ANQGSEA. This chain's CDR3 is CSVARSYEQYF. As DNA, the CDR3 is TGCAGCGTTGCCAGATCCTACGAGCAGTACTTC.

The genes are TRBV30 and TRBJ2-2; the D call may be TRBD1 or TRBD2 (5 bases each). V lost 7 bases and J 2 bases, leaving 8 bases between the germline ends. CDR1 is GTSNPN and CDR2 is SVGIG in the germline V gene (reference sequence). This CDR3 is built from 12 residues. The chain's CDR3 is CALGTNTGELFF. The CDR3 DNA is TGTGCCTTAGGGACCAACACCGGGGAGCTGTTTTTT.

This clone occurred a few times. CDR3 region: CASSVRGDEDTQYF. The CDR3 DNA reads TGTGCCAGCAGCGTGAGAGGGGATGAGGATACGCAGTATTTT. This sequence joins TRBV9 and TRBJ2-3; D could derive from TRBD1 or TRBD2 (5 bases each). In germline, CDR1 is SGDLS, CDR2 YYNGEE. The CDR3 contains 14 residues. Between the trimmed V and J ends, which lost 2 bases and 6 bases, there was a span of 13 bases.

This clone was seen a few times. The chain employs TRBV29-1 and TRBJ1-1; D might be TRBD1 (5 bases). The germline V and J ends were trimmed by 4 bases and 1 base, with 7 bases remaining between them. Per germline, CDR1 SQVTM and CDR2 ANQGSEA. This CDR3 spans 12 amino acids. The CDR3 is CSVATGNTEAFF. CDR3 sequence (DNA): TGCAGCGTTGCCACAGGGAACACTGAAGCTTTCTTT.